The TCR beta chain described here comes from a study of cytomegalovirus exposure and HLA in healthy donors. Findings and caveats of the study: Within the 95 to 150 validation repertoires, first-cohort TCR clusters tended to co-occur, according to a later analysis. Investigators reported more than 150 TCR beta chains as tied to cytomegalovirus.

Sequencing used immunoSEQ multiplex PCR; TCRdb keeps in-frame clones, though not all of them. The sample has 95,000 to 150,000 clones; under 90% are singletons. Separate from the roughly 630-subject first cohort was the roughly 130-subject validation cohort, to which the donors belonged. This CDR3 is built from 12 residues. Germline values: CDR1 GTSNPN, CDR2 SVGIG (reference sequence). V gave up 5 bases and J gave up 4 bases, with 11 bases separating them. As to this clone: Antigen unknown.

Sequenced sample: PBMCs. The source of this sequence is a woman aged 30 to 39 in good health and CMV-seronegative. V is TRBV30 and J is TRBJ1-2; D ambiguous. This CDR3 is CAWVDIPYGYTF. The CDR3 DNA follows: TGTGCCTGGGTAGACATACCCTATGGCTACACCTTC.